The sequence of this TCR beta chain was determined in a study of blood T cell repertoires in COVID-19. Participants' own reports of clinical history determined their cohort assignment. The CDR3 runs 17 residues. J gave up 3 bases and V 5 bases, and 11 bases lay outside the gene matches. Germline V CDR1 and CDR2: PRHDT, FYEKMQ (reference sequence). Original handling: Nucleated cell counts were estimated from reference gene primer amplification. The table came from immunoSEQ multiplex PCR; TCRdb's copy has only in-frame clones and leaves some out. V and J calls and clone size are copied from that table; D and trimming were computed from the DNA. The repertoire holds hundreds of thousands of clones, approximately 89% seen once, with around 1.9% in the top ten.

This receptor was identified in a man in his forties in a cohort exposed to, infected with or recovered from COVID-19 (not recorded which). The genes are TRBV13 and TRBJ2-1; 9 bases fit TRBD2. The specimen was PBMCs or T cells enriched from blood (not recorded which). CDR3 sequence (DNA): TGTGCCAGCAGCCCCCGTGAGGGACTAGCAGTCTACAATGAGCAGTTCTTC. It specifies CASSPREGLAVYNEQFF.